This is a list of T cell receptor beta chains from one sample in a study of blood T cell repertoires in COVID-19. Assay used: immunoSEQ multiplex PCR; TCRdb lists only in-frame clones, some missing. The sample shows just under 150,000 clones, 87% of them seen only once. The specimen sequenced was peripheral blood. These receptors were obtained from a woman between 45 and 65 years old with acute or convalescent COVID-19. Both conserved end residues are part of each CDR3. D genes are given only for firm matches. Expanded clones are given a class, and other clones once, few, many or no size at all.

>TRBJ1-1|-|TRBV28|TRBD1
TGTGCCAGCAGTTTAGACAGGGGGTGGACAGAAGCTTTCTTT
CASSLDRGWTEAFF
>TRBJ2-3|-|TRBV6-5|TRBD2
TGTGCCATCGGACTAGCTGGCACAGATACGCAGTATTTT
CAIGLAGTDTQYF
>TRBJ2-7|-|TRBV7-3|-
TGTGCCAGCAGCTTATTAGGGCAGGGGACGAACGAGCAGTACTTC
CASSLLGQGTNEQYF
>TRBJ1-4|-|TRBV12-3/TRBV12-4|TRBD1
TGTGCCAGCAGTGACAGGGCGTCTGAAAAACTGTTTTTT
CASSDRASEKLFF
>TRBJ2-3|-|TRBV6-5|-
TGTGCCAGCAGTTACGCGTACACAGATACGCAGTATTTT
CASSYAYTDTQYF
>TRBJ2-2|once|TRBV7-8|TRBD2
TGTGCCAGCAGCTCCCGACTAGCGGGAGATACCGGGGAGCTGTTTTTT
CASSSRLAGDTGELFF
>TRBJ1-4|-|TRBV9|-
TGTGCCAGCAGCGTAAACCCCGAGGGAGAAAAACTGTTTTTT
CASSVNPEGEKLFF
>TRBJ2-7|-|TRBV3-1/TRBV3-2|-
TGTGCCAGCAGCCAAGGGGCCAGGTCGGACGAGCAGTACTTC
CASSQGARSDEQYF
>TRBJ2-7|-|TRBV7-8|TRBD1
TGTGCCAGCAGCTTATCGGGACAGGGGAACTACGAGCAGTACTTC
CASSLSGQGNYEQYF
>TRBJ1-5|once|TRBV30|-
TGTGCCTGGAGTGTCTTACAGGAAAATCAGCCCCAGCATTTT
CAWSVLQENQPQHF
>TRBJ1-4|-|TRBV5-1|TRBD1
TGCGCCAGCAGCGGAGGGACAGCAACTAATGAAAAACTGTTTTTT
CASSGGTATNEKLFF
>TRBJ1-4|-|TRBV7-6|-
TGTGCCAGCAGCTTACTCCCGGCAACTAATGAAAAACTGTTTTTT
CASSLLPATNEKLFF
>TRBJ2-7|-|TRBV18|TRBD2
TGTGCCAGCTCACCGGATAGCGGGGTTTACGAGCAGTACTTC
CASSPDSGVYEQYF
>TRBJ2-7|-|TRBV27|TRBD2
TGTGCCAGCAGCGGACTAGCGGGACCCACTGACTACGAGCAGTACTTC
CASSGLAGPTDYEQYF
>TRBJ2-7|-|TRBV9|TRBD2
TGTGCCAGCAGCGCTAGCGGGGAGGGGTCCTACGAGCAGTACTTC
CASSASGEGSYEQYF
>TRBJ2-3|-|TRBV9|TRBD2
TGTGCCAGCAGCGTAAGGACTAGCGGGAGTTGGGGCACAGATACGCAGTATTTT
CASSVRTSGSWGTDTQYF
>TRBJ2-6|-|TRBV7-3|TRBD1
TGTGCCAGCAGCTTAACAATGGACAGGGATAACTCTGGGGCCAACGTCCTGACTTTC
CASSLTMDRDNSGANVLTF
>TRBJ2-1|-|TRBV5-1|TRBD2
TGCGCCAGCAGCTTTTTGCTAGCGGGAGGGCCTTCCAACAATGAGCAGTTCTTC
CASSFLLAGGPSNNEQFF